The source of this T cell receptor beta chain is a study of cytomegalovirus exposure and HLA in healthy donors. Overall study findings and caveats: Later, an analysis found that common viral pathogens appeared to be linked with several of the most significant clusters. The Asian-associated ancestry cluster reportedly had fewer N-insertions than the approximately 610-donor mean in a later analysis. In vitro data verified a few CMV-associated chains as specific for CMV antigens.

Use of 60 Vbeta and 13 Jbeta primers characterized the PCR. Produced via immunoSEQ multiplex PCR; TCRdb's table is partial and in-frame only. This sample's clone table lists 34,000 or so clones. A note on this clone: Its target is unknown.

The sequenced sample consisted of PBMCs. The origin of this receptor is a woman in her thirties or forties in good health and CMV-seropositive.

The CDR3 sequence is CASSPRGQETQYF. DNA of the CDR3: TGTGCCAGCTCACCCCGGGGCCAAGAGACCCAGTACTTC. J is TRBJ2-5 and V is TRBV18; D might be TRBD2 (5 bases). Germline V lookup: CDR1 KGHSH, CDR2 LQKENI. Trimming shortened V by 3 bases and J by 1 base, and 6 bases separated the two germline ends. The CDR3 loop spans 13 amino acids.